This T cell receptor beta chain comes out of a study of blood T cell repertoires in COVID-19. Produced via immunoSEQ multiplex PCR; TCRdb's table is partial and in-frame only. The profile shows around 54,000 clones, roughly 76% of them singletons. V was clipped by 6 bases and J by 3 bases; unmatched bases: 5. Germline V CDR1 and CDR2: SNHLY, FYNNEI. The CDR3 contains 15 residues. The TCR comes from a woman aged 60 to 75 with acute or convalescent COVID-19. This chain links TRBV2 with TRBJ1-4, with 9 bases matching TRBD1. The sample was peripheral blood. The CDR3 coding sequence is TGTGCCAGCAGAGAACAGGGGGCGGCTAATGAAAAACTGTTTTTT. As protein: CASREQGAANEKLFF.